This T cell receptor beta chain was sequenced for a study of T cell responses to AZD1222 COVID-19 vaccine. Overall study findings and caveats: Only after the peak T cell response were repertoires sampled. Spike was spanned by vaccine-associated CD4 TCRs, with dominance at 160-218 and 743-854. Only a handful of AZD1222 recipients tested seropositive at baseline.

Sequenced by immunoSEQ multiplex PCR; TCRdb stores in-frame clones only, minus some. Of around 100,000 clones in the sample, about 85% were seen once. CDR1 is MGHRA, CDR2 YSYEKL, per germline. Trimming took 1 base from V and 5 from J, leaving 26 bases between them. CDR3 size: 19 residues. A remark on this clone: No antigen is known for it.

The V and J genes are TRBV4-1 and TRBJ1-1; a weak D match, TRBD1 (5 bases). This clonotype was sampled from an adult in good health. This specimen was peripheral blood, taken on day 0 of AZD1222 vaccination. DNA of the CDR3: TGCGCCAGCAGCCAAGCGATGACCCAGGGTGCAGGGAGAGGGACTGAAGCTTTCTTT. Protein product: CASSQAMTQGAGRGTEAFF.